The 25 T cell receptor beta chains listed next were all sequenced from one sample in a study of cytomegalovirus exposure and HLA in healthy donors. PCR amplification relied on 60 Vbeta primers (plus 13 Jbeta primers). Here immunoSEQ multiplex PCR was the method, and the copy in TCRdb shows in-frame clones only, minus some. The sample includes 160,000 or so clones, around 80% seen only once; the top ten take approximately 0.69%. Sequenced sample: PBMCs. The receptor source for this set is a woman aged 40-49 years in good health and CMV-seronegative.

The chain recombines TRBV5-1 with TRBJ1-2, with D unresolved. V was cut by 0 bases and J by 8 bases, with 11 bases left in between. CDR1 is SGHRS and CDR2 is YFSETQ in the germline V gene. The CDR3 sequence is 13 residues long. DNA of the CDR3: TGCGCCAGCAGCTTGGGGCAGGTCTGGGGCTACACCTTC. As protein: CASSLGQVWGYTF.

The gene calls are TRBV29-1 and TRBJ2-7, with 9 bases that match TRBD2. Per the germline V gene, CDR1 is SQVTM and CDR2 is ANQGSEA. V lost 1 base and J lost 4; bases outside the gene matches: 14. The CDR3 runs 17 residues. CDR3 sequence: CSVEVIGGAGGVYEQYF. The CDR3 coding sequence is TGCAGCGTTGAAGTTATTGGCGGGGCGGGAGGGGTATACGAGCAGTACTTC.

The genes are TRBV5-1 and TRBJ2-2; D not resolved. Germline V CDR1 and CDR2: SGHRS, YFSETQ. CDR3 size: 15 residues. The V gene lost 2 bases and the J gene lost 1 base, with 9 bases spanning the gap. This chain's CDR3 is CASSFLAGNTGELFF. The CDR3 DNA is TGCGCCAGCAGCTTCCTGGCAGGGAACACCGGGGAGCTGTTTTTT.

The count of this clone is one. The chain carries TRBV9 and TRBJ2-7; 9 bases align to TRBD2. From germline, CDR1 is SGDLS and CDR2 YYNGEE. There are 15 residues in the CDR3. After removal of 0 bases from V and 7 bases from J, the junction contained 8 bases not matched to a gene. The CDR3 sequence is CASSVAAGGPGEQYF. Written as DNA, the CDR3 is TGTGCCAGCAGCGTAGCGGCGGGAGGGCCGGGGGAGCAGTACTTC.

This clone was found once. The rearrangement joins TRBV7-9 to TRBJ2-7, with TRBD1 matching over 7 bases. In germline, CDR1 is SEHNR, CDR2 FQNEAQ (reference sequence). CDR3 length: 14 amino acids. The V segment lost 4 bases and the J segment 5 bases; nucleotides outside the gene matches: 8. The CDR3 spells CASSSRQGVDEQYF. The CDR3 bases are TGTGCCAGCAGCTCCCGACAGGGCGTCGACGAGCAGTACTTC.

The rearrangement links TRBV4-1 to TRBJ1-1; no definite D call. There are 12 residues in the CDR3. The germline V and J ends were trimmed by 0 bases and 10 bases, with 9 bases remaining between them. From germline, CDR1 is MGHRA and CDR2 YSYEKL. The CDR3 sequence is CASSQDLRGAFF. Written as DNA, the CDR3 is TGCGCCAGCAGCCAAGATTTACGGGGAGCTTTCTTT.

V is TRBV4-3 and J is TRBJ2-7, with 7 bases identical to TRBD1. The germline CDR1 and CDR2 sequences are LGHNA and YSLEER. V shed 1 base and J 3 bases; nucleotides not matched to a gene: 6. The CDR3 totals 15 residues. The CDR3 region has the DNA TGCGCCAGCAGCCAAGGTGCCGGGACAGTCTACGAGCAGTACTTC. It yields the protein CASSQGAGTVYEQYF.

V and J are TRBV19 and TRBJ1-5; 9 bases agree with TRBD1. The length of the CDR3 is 17 residues. The germline gives CDR1 LNHDA, CDR2 SQIVND (reference sequence). Trimming took 5 bases from V and 0 from J; bases not matched to a gene: 8. The CDR3, as DNA: TGTGCCAGTAGTTCCTCCGGGACAGGGAATAGCAATCAGCCCCAGCATTTT. Its protein product is CASSSSGTGNSNQPQHF.

The chain joins TRBV29-1 to TRBJ2-3; D possibly corresponds to TRBD1 (5 bases). Looked up from germline, CDR1 is SQVTM and CDR2 is ANQGSEA. This CDR3 contains 16 residues. The ends were cut back, 0 bases at V and 1 base at J, with 14 bases in the middle. The CDR3 spells CSVEDNRQGGTDTQYF. In DNA, the CDR3 is TGCAGCGTTGAAGATAATAGGCAGGGCGGCACAGATACGCAGTATTTT.

The chain joins TRBV5-6 to TRBJ2-1; D possibly corresponds to TRBD1 (5 bases). The CDR3 is 15 residues long. Germline CDR1 SGHDT, CDR2 YYEEEE. V was cut by 0 bases and J by 2 bases, with 9 bases left in between. The CDR3 region is CASSLDRPPYNEQFF. CDR3 nucleotide sequence: TGTGCCAGCAGCTTGGACAGGCCGCCCTACAATGAGCAGTTCTTC.

The rearrangement joins TRBV6-1 to TRBJ2-7; 9 bases map to TRBD1. Losses at the gene ends were 7 bases for V and 2 bases for J; bases not matched to a gene: 9. CDR1 is MNHNS and CDR2 is SASEGT in the germline V gene. This CDR3 region has 15 residues. The CDR3 DNA reads as TGTGCCAGCACCGACCCCGGGACAGGGACCTACGAGCAGTACTTC. Its protein product is CASTDPGTGTYEQYF.

V and J are TRBV5-1 and TRBJ1-1; D not resolved. Germline loops: CDR1 SGHRS, CDR2 YFSETQ. The length of the CDR3 is 13 residues. Trimming shortened V by 4 bases and J by 7 bases, and 14 bases separated the two germline ends. The CDR3 coding sequence is TGCGCCAGCAGCCGAAACGGGGAGGGTGAAGCTTTCTTT. Amino acid sequence: CASSRNGEGEAFF. The full variable domain, in which reference TRBV5-1 and TRBJ1-1 provide the parts outside the CDR3, is KAGVTQTPRYLIKTRGQQVTLSCSPISGHRSVSWYQQTPGQGLQFLFEYFSETQRNKGNFPGRFSGRQFSNSRSEMNVSTLELGDSALYLCASSRNGEGEAFFGQGTRLTVV.

The genes are TRBV11-2 and TRBJ2-7; TRBD2 agrees at 7 bases. The trim removed 1 base at V and 6 bases at J, leaving 12 bases unmatched. This CDR3 comprises 16 residues. Per germline, CDR1 SGHAT and CDR2 FQNNGV. CDR3 amino acids: CASSLAGGGNLFEQYF. The CDR3 region has the DNA TGTGCCAGCAGCTTAGCCGGCGGGGGAAACCTATTCGAGCAGTACTTC.

The chain couples TRBV19 to TRBJ1-6; TRBD1 matches 10 bases. Trimming cost V 4 bases and J 6 bases; bases outside gene matches: 12. The CDR3 runs 18 residues. Germline loops: CDR1 LNHDA, CDR2 SQIVND (reference sequence). The CDR3 nucleotides read TGTGCCAGTAGTACTAGGGATCCGGGACAGGGGAGTAATTCACCCCTCCACTTT. Its translation is CASSTRDPGQGSNSPLHF.

The J gene is TRBJ2-3, the V gene TRBV2; 7 bases line up with TRBD1. The ends lost 0 bases at V and 1 base at J; junction bases unmatched: 1. The CDR3 loop spans 15 amino acids. The germline V gene encodes CDR1 SNHLY and CDR2 FYNNEI. CDR3: CASSEAGTGTDTQYF. DNA of the CDR3: TGTGCCAGCAGTGAAGCCGGGACAGGCACAGATACGCAGTATTTT.

This clone has only a few counts. An end of the junction does not agree with germline; a read error may underlie this. This chain connects TRBV7-9 to TRBJ2-5; D is unclear. The J call may be mistaken, given a closer DNA end match to TRBJ2-7. Germline V CDR1 and CDR2: SEHNR, FQNEAQ (reference sequence). This CDR3 region has 12 residues. The CDR3: CSSSSEADEQYF. For the CDR3, the DNA is TGTTCCAGCAGCTCAGAGGCCGACGAGCAGTACTTC.

The chain is built from TRBV7-9 and TRBJ2-5; possibly TRBD1 for D (6 bases). Trimming cost V 1 base and J 1 base, with 7 bases left between them. This CDR3 has 14 amino acids. Per the germline V gene, CDR1 is SEHNR and CDR2 is FQNEAQ (reference sequence). CDR3 protein: CASSLDRAQETQYF. DNA of the CDR3: TGTGCCAGCAGCTTAGACAGGGCCCAAGAGACCCAGTACTTC.

This chain joins TRBV6-1 and TRBJ2-7; perhaps TRBD2 as D (5 bases). The germline V gene has CDR1 MNHNS and CDR2 SASEGT. The CDR3 contains 14 residues. The V end was cut by 2 bases, the J end by 6 bases, with 14 bases between. This chain's CDR3 is CASSESGVACEQYF. For the CDR3, the DNA is TGTGCCAGCAGTGAATCCGGGGTCGCCTGCGAGCAGTACTTC.

The rearrangement links TRBV10-1 to TRBJ2-3, with D tentatively TRBD1 (6 bases). The CDR3 spans 13 residues. Germline CDR1 reads WNHNN; CDR2 reads SYGVQD (reference sequence). Trimming removed 6 bases from V and 6 bases from J, with 13 bases in between. The CDR3 bases are TGCGCCAGCAGCACACAGGGTGCGGATACGCAGTATTTT. This encodes CASSTQGADTQYF.

The V and J genes are TRBV5-1 and TRBJ2-1, with 9 bases identical to TRBD1. The V gene end was trimmed by 3 bases and the J gene end by 7 bases; junction bases not matched to a gene: 5. Germline CDR1 SGHRS, CDR2 YFSETQ. There are 14 residues in the CDR3. The CDR3 region is CASSYWTGENEQFF. CDR3 DNA sequence: TGCGCCAGCAGCTATTGGACAGGGGAGAATGAGCAGTTCTTC.

The chain employs TRBV5-1 and TRBJ2-5; perhaps TRBD2 as D (7 bases). CDR1 SGHRS and CDR2 YFSETQ come from the germline V gene. This CDR3 region has 14 residues. The V and J ends lost 2 bases and 4 bases respectively, with 12 bases between them. The CDR3 DNA is TGCGCCAGCAGCTTAGGGGGGGCGAGAGAGACCCAGTACTTC. Translation: CASSLGGARETQYF.

This clone was counted only a few times. The chain is built from TRBV5-8 and TRBJ2-1; 10 bases are shared with TRBD1. The length of the CDR3 is 15 residues. Trimming took 3 bases from V and 7 from J; bases not matched to a gene: 7. Germline loops: CDR1 SGHTS, CDR2 YDEGEE. The CDR3 loop reads CASSSPGQGPNEQFF. As DNA, the CDR3 is TGTGCCAGCAGCTCACCGGGACAGGGGCCAAATGAGCAGTTCTTC. Combining the CDR3 with reference TRBV5-8 and TRBJ2-1 gives the whole variable domain EAGVTQSPTHLIKTRGQQATLRCSPISGHTSVYWYQQALGLGLQFLLWYDEGEERNRGNFPPRFSGRQFPNYSSELNVNALELEDSALYLCASSSPGQGPNEQFFGPGTRLTVL.

The genes are TRBV13 and TRBJ2-5; a weak D match, TRBD2 (7 bases). CDR1 and CDR2 from the germline V gene are PRHDT and FYEKMQ (reference sequence). V dropped 3 bases and J dropped 5 bases, with 16 bases sitting between them. This CDR3 has 15 residues. The CDR3 protein is CASSLGRGTRETQYF. CDR3 nucleotide sequence: TGTGCCAGCAGCTTGGGGAGGGGGACGAGGGAGACCCAGTACTTC.

This clone was seen only a few times. The rearrangement joins TRBV4-2 to TRBJ1-2, with D possibly being TRBD1 (5 bases). V lost 0 bases and J lost 6, with 14 bases in between. In germline, CDR1 is LGHNA, CDR2 YNFKEQ. This CDR3 contains 15 residues. This CDR3 reads CASSQENRLLDGYTF. For the CDR3, the DNA is TGTGCCAGCAGCCAAGAGAACAGGCTATTAGATGGCTACACCTTC.

This chain uses TRBV10-3 with TRBJ1-6; 9 bases line up with TRBD1. The V segment lost 8 bases and the J segment 4 bases; nucleotides outside the gene matches: 3. Germline loops: CDR1 ENHRY, CDR2 SYGVKD. CDR3 length: 14 amino acids. The CDR3 loop is CAIRDRVYNSPLHF. The CDR3 bases are TGTGCCATCCGGGACAGGGTTTATAATTCACCCCTCCACTTT.